The clone carrying this T cell receptor (beta chain) was picked up one time. Its target is unknown. Together with a sample-barcoded 5' primer, a J-beta primer mix was included in a second PCR lasting roughly 6 to 12 cycles. Each of the cDNA molecules was tagged by a template-switch adaptor with 12 random nucleotides. One entry per CDR3 protein results from TCRdb running MiXCR on the 5' RACE reads. The table has 1.5 million to 2 million distinct CDR3 sequences, about 50% seen once. These data originate in a study of blood T cells in healthy people across ages. Study results and limitations: Diversity was higher, and naive CD4+ cells more numerous, in long-lived donors than in aged donors. As age increased, TCR beta diversity per million T cells fell in a roughly linear fashion.

Trimming removed 4 bases from V and 3 bases from J, with 15 bases in between. The CDR3 totals 15 residues. Germline CDR1 is SGHVS and CDR2 is FQNEAQ. Sample: blood. This chain uses TRBV7-8 with TRBJ1-2, with D perhaps matching TRBD1 (5 bases). The clonotype was recovered from a woman between 40 and 50 years old in good health. The CDR3 DNA sequence: TGTGCCAGCAGCTCCGTTCCCGGGACGGACTATGGCTACACCTTC. Protein sequence: CASSSVPGTDYGYTF.